This T cell receptor beta chain was obtained from a study of T cell responses to AZD1222 COVID-19 vaccine. Findings of the study overall: It should be noted that donors were predominantly white British and more often female, and clonal diversity was possibly underestimated. Only six or seven AZD1222 recipients tested seropositive at baseline.

About this clone itself: The antigen is unknown.

This CDR3 contains 15 residues. The germline V gene has CDR1 MNHNY and CDR2 SVGAGI (reference sequence). Trimming cost V 6 bases and J 8 bases; bases outside gene matches: 10. Repertoires were generated with immunoSEQ multiplex PCR, while TCRdb's copy carries only in-frame clones and drops some. This table holds 130,000 or so clones, about 93% found once. This clonotype was sampled from an adult in good health. This chain joins TRBV6-6 and TRBJ2-1, with 10 nucleotides matching TRBD2. Sequenced material: peripheral blood, taken on day 0 of AZD1222 vaccination. Written as DNA, the CDR3 is TGTGCCAGCAGGGAACGGCTAGCGGGAGTCCATGAGCAGTTCTTC. Translated: CASRERLAGVHEQFF.